This entry describes one TCR beta chain. The ends were cut back, 0 bases at V and 0 bases at J, with 21 bases in the middle. Germline V gene sequence: CDR1 ENHRY, CDR2 SYGVKD. The CDR3 totals 20 residues. This sample stems from a study of control samples from healthy donors and cancer patients. Assay: immunoSEQ multiplex PCR; the TCRdb copy retains only in-frame clones and omits some. The sample lists roughly 100,000 clones, around nine tenths occurring once. Specimen: blood. The V call is TRBV10-3, the J call TRBJ2-4; D may be TRBD1 (7 bases). The receptor was derived from a man aged 25 to 40 in good health. The CDR3 nucleotides are TGTGCCATCAGTGAGTCGAGCTCGAGACAGGGAGGAATAGCCAAAAACATTCAGTACTTC. Its protein is CAISESSSRQGGIAKNIQYF.